The clone carrying this TCR beta chain turned up a few times. Method: immunoSEQ multiplex PCR; TCRdb's copy keeps in-frame clones and lacks some. The sample shows around 15,000 clones, roughly 60% of them seen only once. The sample is drawn from a study of OX40 agonist ivuxolimab in advanced cancers. The germline V gene encodes CDR1 LGHNA and CDR2 YSLEER. The V end was cut by 4 bases, the J end by 5 bases, with 17 bases between. CDR3 size: 15 residues. The chain employs TRBV4-3 and TRBJ2-5, with D perhaps assigned TRBD1 or TRBD2 (5 bases each). The material sequenced was CD4+ or CD8+ T cells sorted from blood, taken in a trial of the OX40 agonist ivuxolimab. The receptor comes from an adult with an advanced solid tumor such as melanoma, head and neck, liver or kidney cancer. The CDR3 spells CASSPHALGGETQYF. CDR3 nucleotides: TGCGCCAGCAGCCCCCACGCACTTGGGGGTGAGACCCAGTACTTC.